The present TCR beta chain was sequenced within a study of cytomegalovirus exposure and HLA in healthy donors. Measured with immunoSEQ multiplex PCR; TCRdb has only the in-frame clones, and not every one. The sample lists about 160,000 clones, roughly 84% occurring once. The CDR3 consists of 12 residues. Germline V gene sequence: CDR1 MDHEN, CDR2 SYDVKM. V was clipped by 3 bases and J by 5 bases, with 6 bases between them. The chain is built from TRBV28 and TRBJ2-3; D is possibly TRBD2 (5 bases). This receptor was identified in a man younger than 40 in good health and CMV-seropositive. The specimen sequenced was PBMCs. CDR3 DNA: TGTGCCAGCAGTTTGAGGGTAGATACGCAGTATTTT. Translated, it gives CASSLRVDTQYF.